This T cell receptor beta chain was sequenced during a study of blood T cell repertoires in COVID-19. The overall study: The samples span acute and convalescent COVID-19 from the United States, Italy and Spain.

Ages ranged from roughly 18 to 100 years, with residence in approximately 25 US areas. Cohort placement rested on clinical history that participants reported themselves. In the authors' workflow: Estimation of nucleated cell counts relied on the amplification of reference gene primers. The method was immunoSEQ multiplex PCR; TCRdb's version includes in-frame clones alone and lacks a portion of them. V, J and clone size reflect that table, while D and trimming were determined from the DNA. The sample includes a few hundred thousand clones, more than 90% of them seen just once. The sequenced sample consisted of PBMCs or T cells enriched from blood (not recorded which). This sequence originates from a woman in her 30s who had recovered from COVID-19.

CDR3 sequence: CANRGIFTGGNYGYTF. CDR3 nucleotides: TGTGCCAACCGGGGGATTTTTACAGGGGGCAACTATGGCTACACCTTC. The chain recombines TRBV9 with TRBJ1-2, with 9 bases lining up with TRBD1. The CDR3 loop spans 16 amino acids. Germline trimming cut 9 bases from V and 2 bases from J; bases unmatched to any gene: 14. Germline V gene lookup returns CDR1 SGDLS and CDR2 YYNGEE.